This T cell receptor beta chain was identified during a study of neurological immune-mediated disorders. For the unsorted libraries, 2 million PBMCs stored at -80 C served as input. The team produced cDNA through 5'RACE using 10-nucleotide random UMIs. One entry per CDR3 protein, called by TCRdb with MiXCR from the 5' RACE reads. The sample lists around 70,000 distinct CDR3 sequences; around 3% were seen once. Study results and caveats: Phylogenetic grouping assigned the repertoires of 18 of 34 multiple sclerosis patients to a single related-CDR3 cluster, which may represent a signature. HTLV-1-associated myelopathy had the most TCR clonal expansion, whereas multiple sclerosis had the least (lower than in healthy controls).

This clonotype was recorded many times. What it binds is not known. The material sequenced was PBMCs. This sequence was found in a woman aged 45-65 years with multiple sclerosis.

CDR3 sequence reads: CASSPAGGGGYNEQFF. The CDR3 DNA is TGCGCCAGCAGCCCCGCCGGCGGAGGGGGCTACAATGAGCAGTTCTTC. V usage is TRBV5-1 and J usage is TRBJ2-1, with D perhaps given as TRBD1 or TRBD2 (6 bases each). CDR3 length: 16 residues. Germline V gene data show CDR1 as SGHRS and CDR2 as YFSETQ. The V gene lost 4 bases and the J gene lost 3 bases, with 17 bases spanning the gap.